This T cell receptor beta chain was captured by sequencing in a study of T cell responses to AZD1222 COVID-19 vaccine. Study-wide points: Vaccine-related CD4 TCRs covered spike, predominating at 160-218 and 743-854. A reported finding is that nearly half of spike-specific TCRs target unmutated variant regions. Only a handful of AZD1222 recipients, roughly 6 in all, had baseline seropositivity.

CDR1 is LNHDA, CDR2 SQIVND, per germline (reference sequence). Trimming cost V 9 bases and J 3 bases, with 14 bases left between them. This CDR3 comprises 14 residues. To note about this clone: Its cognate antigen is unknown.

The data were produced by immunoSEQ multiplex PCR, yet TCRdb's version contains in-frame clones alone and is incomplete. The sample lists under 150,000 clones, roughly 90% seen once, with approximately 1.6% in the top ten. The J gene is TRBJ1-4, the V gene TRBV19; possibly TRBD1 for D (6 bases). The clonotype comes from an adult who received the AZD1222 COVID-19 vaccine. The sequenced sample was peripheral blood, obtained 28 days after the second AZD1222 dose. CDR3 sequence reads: CASHPRGPNEKLFF. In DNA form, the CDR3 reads TGTGCCAGCCATCCCCGGGGGCCTAATGAAAAACTGTTTTTT.